These T cell receptor beta chains were read from a single sample in a study of T cell changes during pregnancy in multiple sclerosis. Method: immunoSEQ multiplex PCR; TCRdb's copy keeps in-frame clones and lacks some. Of approximately 41,000 clones in the sample, just under 95% are singletons; the top ten hold approximately 0.67%. The specimen was CD4+ T cells from peripheral blood mononuclear cells, collected in the first trimester of pregnancy. All receptors derive from a female donor with multiple sclerosis, enrolled in a pregnancy study. Both conserved end residues are part of each CDR3. A D gene is named only where the DNA matches it firmly. Size tells how often a clone was seen (once, few, many) or the class of an expanded clone, and some rows leave it out.

V	J	D	size	DNA	CDR3
TRBV5-1	TRBJ2-1	TRBD1	-	TGCGCCAGCAGCTTGGGAGGGAAAGGGGGCCCGGAGCAGTTCTTC	CASSLGGKGGPEQFF
TRBV28	TRBJ2-1	TRBD2	-	TGTGCCAGCAGTCCCCGGATCGGGGGGACCTCCTACAATGAGCAGTTCTTC	CASSPRIGGTSYNEQFF
TRBV27	TRBJ2-2	-	-	TGTGCCAGCAGTTTATCCCCTACGAAAGGGGCCGCGAACACCGGGGAGCTGTTTTTT	CASSLSPTKGAANTGELFF
TRBV7-9	TRBJ2-1	-	-	TGTGCCAGCAGCTTGGTCGAGACGGGGGAGCAGTTCTTC	CASSLVETGEQFF
TRBV5-1	TRBJ2-4	TRBD1	-	TGCGCCAGCAGCCTGAAAATGACAGGGGGCGGCTCTTTAGCCAAAAACATTCAGTACTTC	CASSLKMTGGGSLAKNIQYF
TRBV30	TRBJ2-1	-	-	TGTGCCTGGAGTGTGGCTGTCAACAATGAGCAGTTCTTC	CAWSVAVNNEQFF
TRBV7-9	TRBJ1-2	TRBD1	-	TGTGCCAGCAGCAGAGGACAGGGGACGGACGGCTACACCTTC	CASSRGQGTDGYTF
TRBV6-5	TRBJ1-2	-	-	TGTGCCAGCAGTTACTCGACAGCGACGAACTATGGCTACACCTTC	CASSYSTATNYGYTF
TRBV7-9	TRBJ2-5	TRBD1	-	TGTGCCAGCAGCCCACAGGGGTTCGGGCAAGAGACCCAGTACTTC	CASSPQGFGQETQYF
TRBV6-1	TRBJ2-3	-	-	TGTGCCAGCAGGACTAGTTCGGATACGCAGTATTTT	CASRTSSDTQYF
TRBV14	TRBJ2-7	-	once	TGTGCCAGCAGCCAGACAGTATACGAGCAGTACTTC	CASSQTVYEQYF
TRBV4-1	TRBJ2-1	TRBD2	few	TGCGCCAGCAGCCTAGCGGGAGAGGGTGAGCAGTTCTTC	CASSLAGEGEQFF